This T cell receptor beta chain was sequenced during a study of T cells in localized non-small cell lung cancer. Germline V gives CDR1 SGHVS, CDR2 FQNEAQ. The V and J ends lost 5 bases and 3 bases respectively, with 13 bases between them. This CDR3 comprises 14 residues. Libraries were prepared by immunoSEQ multiplex PCR; TCRdb keeps only in-frame clonotypes and omits some of them. The sample has 55,000 to 75,000 clones, roughly nine tenths seen once. The V gene is TRBV7-8, the J gene TRBJ2-5; D is perhaps TRBD1 (6 bases). The sequence was collected from a man between 40 and 70 years old with stage I lung adenocarcinoma. The sequences come from peripheral blood, collected before any cancer treatment. The CDR3, as DNA: TGTGCCAGCAGCCAGGGGACACCTAAAGAGACCCAGTACTTC. Translated: CASSQGTPKETQYF.